These 26 T cell receptor beta chains came from one sample sequenced in a study of PD-L1 blockade in urothelial cancer. The table came from immunoSEQ multiplex PCR; TCRdb's copy has only in-frame clones and leaves some out. The sample consists of 20,000 to 25,000 clones, 90% of them appearing once. The starting material was PBMCs, obtained around atezolizumab (anti-PD-L1) treatment. Receptors originate from a woman aged 55-70 years with urothelial cancer.

This clone was counted once. The chain uses TRBV5-1 and TRBJ2-1, with TRBD2 matching over 7 bases. Trimming cost V 7 bases and J 6 bases; bases outside gene matches: 10. The germline V gene has CDR1 SGHRS and CDR2 YFSETQ. CDR3 length equals 14 residues. DNA for the CDR3: TGCGCCAGCCGGGGGGACCCACTTGGCAATGAGCAGTTCTTC. Translating gives CASRGDPLGNEQFF.

The chain couples TRBV15 to TRBJ2-1; D perhaps matches TRBD1 (5 bases). CDR1 is LNHNV and CDR2 is YYDKDF in the germline V gene (reference sequence). Trimming removed 3 bases from V and 6 bases from J, with 12 bases in between. There are 14 residues in the CDR3. In DNA, the CDR3 is TGTGCCACCAGCAGGGAATTAGACAGCAATGAGCAGTTCTTC. It is translated as CATSRELDSNEQFF. The full variable domain, completed using reference TRBV15 and TRBJ2-1, is DAMVIQNPRYQVTQFGKPVTLSCSQTLNHNVMYWYQQKSSQAPKLLFHYYDKDFNNEADTPDNFQSRRPNTSFCFLDIRSPGLGDTAMYLCATSRELDSNEQFFGPGTRLTVL.

This chain connects TRBV2 to TRBJ2-7; 7 bases align to TRBD2. Per the germline V gene, CDR1 is SNHLY and CDR2 is FYNNEI. With V trimmed by 3 bases and J by 4 bases, 18 bases remained unmatched. The CDR3 runs to 18 residues. The CDR3: CASSEGPSTGEGLYEQYF. DNA for the CDR3: TGTGCCAGCAGTGAGGGCCCCTCTACCGGGGAGGGGCTATACGAGCAGTACTTC.

V and J are TRBV4-3 and TRBJ1-2, with 9 nucleotides matching TRBD1. Germline V CDR1 and CDR2: LGHNA, YSLEER. The CDR3 loop spans 15 amino acids. The J segment lost 1 base and the V segment lost 2 bases, leaving 2 bases of the junction unmatched. The CDR3 reads CASSQWTGDNYGYTF. The CDR3 bases are TGCGCCAGCAGCCAATGGACAGGGGATAACTATGGCTACACCTTC.

As for this clone: The junction departs from germline at one end; a sequencing error may be responsible. The rearrangement uses TRBV5-4 and TRBJ2-3, with TRBD2 matching over 10 bases. This CDR3 is built from 13 residues. The germline V gene has CDR1 SGHNT and CDR2 YYREEE (reference sequence). The CDR3 coding sequence is TGTGCCAGCAGCCTAAAGGGGGGACTAGCGCGAAATTTT. Translating gives CASSLKGGLARNF. The full variable domain, rest sourced from reference TRBV5-4 and TRBJ2-3, is ETGVTQSPTHLIKTRGQQVTLRCSSQSGHNTVSWYQQALGQGPQFIFQYYREEENGRGNFPPRFSGLQFPNYSSELNVNALELDDSALYLCASSLKGGLARNFGPGTRLTVL.

This chain uses TRBV27 with TRBJ2-3; 12 bases match TRBD2. The CDR3 sequence is 18 residues long. The junction had 10 bases not matched to a gene; V was cut back by 0 bases and J by 6 bases. Germline V gene sequence: CDR1 MNHEY, CDR2 SMNVEV (reference sequence). Here the CDR3 reads CASSLSLLAGGEGDTQYF. As DNA, the CDR3 is TGTGCCAGCAGTTTATCGCTGCTAGCGGGAGGGGAAGGGGATACGCAGTATTTT.

The CDR3 DNA reads as TGCGCCAGCAGCTTGGGTACTAGCGGGCGCACAGATACGCAGTATTTT. Protein sequence: CASSLGTSGRTDTQYF. The rearrangement joins TRBV5-1 to TRBJ2-3; 9 bases agree with TRBD2. This CDR3 has 16 residues. Germline assignment: CDR1 SGHRS and CDR2 YFSETQ. V was pared by 0 bases and J by 1 base, with 3 bases of the junction left unmatched.

The J gene is TRBJ2-7, the V gene TRBV28; no clear D. Germline-derived CDR1 and CDR2 are MDHEN and SYDVKM. V lost 10 bases, J lost 4 bases, and 17 bases lay in between. The CDR3 runs 13 residues. CDR3: CATTGGAVYEQYF. The DNA for the CDR3 is TGTGCCACCACCGGCGGAGCCGTATACGAGCAGTACTTC.

The rearrangement joins TRBV6-5 to TRBJ2-3; 7 positions match TRBD2. The CDR3 sequence is 16 residues long. V shed 0 bases and J 1 base; nucleotides not matched to a gene: 4. Germline CDR1 MNHEY, CDR2 SVGAGI. CDR3 protein: CASSYSSSGRTDTQYF. CDR3 bases: TGTGCCAGCAGTTACTCGTCTAGCGGACGCACAGATACGCAGTATTTT.

The rearrangement uses TRBV6-1 and TRBJ1-5; no clear D. Germline V gene data show CDR1 as MNHNS and CDR2 as SASEGT. The V and J ends lost 1 base and 3 bases respectively, with 16 bases between them. This CDR3 region has 17 residues. CDR3 protein: CASSEEISDTYNQPQHF. CDR3 sequence (DNA): TGTGCCAGCAGTGAAGAGATTTCTGATACCTACAATCAGCCCCAGCATTTT.

The sample holds one count of this clone. V and J are TRBV6-5 and TRBJ2-6; D gene unclear. The germline V and J ends were trimmed by 6 bases and 2 bases, with 11 bases remaining between them. CDR3 length: 15 residues. Germline V gives CDR1 MNHEY, CDR2 SVGAGI. The CDR3 reads CASRTFAAGANVLTF. DNA for the CDR3: TGTGCCAGCAGGACCTTCGCGGCTGGGGCCAACGTCCTGACTTTC.

This sequence joins TRBV6-5 and TRBJ2-1; 7 nucleotides agree with TRBD1. Germline V lookup: CDR1 MNHEY, CDR2 SVGAGI. The junction had 10 bases not matched to a gene; V was cut back by 2 bases and J by 6 bases. The CDR3 sequence is 16 residues long. CDR3 region: CASSYREGQPINEQFF. The CDR3 DNA reads TGTGCCAGCAGTTACCGAGAGGGACAGCCTATCAATGAGCAGTTCTTC.

This clone appeared once. The chain employs TRBV27 and TRBJ2-5; D possibly corresponds to TRBD1 (5 bases). The CDR3 extends over 15 amino acids. Trimming shortened V by 5 bases and J by 9 bases, and 22 bases separated the two germline ends. The V gene's germline CDR1 is MNHEY and CDR2 SMNVEV (reference sequence). The CDR3 DNA is TGTGCCAGCAGTGTGGAGTGGACGGGCAGGGCGGCCCAGTACTTC. It codes for CASSVEWTGRAAQYF.

The V call is TRBV5-1, the J call TRBJ2-5; 7 positions agree with TRBD1. The CDR3 contains 14 residues. CDR1 SGHRS and CDR2 YFSETQ come from the germline V gene. J gave up 2 bases and V 4 bases, and 5 bases lay outside the gene matches. The CDR3 here is CASSLGQRQETQYF. CDR3 coding DNA: TGCGCCAGCAGCCTGGGACAGAGGCAAGAGACCCAGTACTTC.

V usage is TRBV19 and J usage is TRBJ2-1, with TRBD2 identical over 10 bases. In germline, CDR1 is LNHDA, CDR2 SQIVND (reference sequence). V gave up 1 base and J gave up 9 bases; unmatched junction bases: 15. The length of the CDR3 is 18 residues. The CDR3 is CASSIGGVGVAGGIEQFF. DNA of the CDR3: TGTGCCAGTAGTATAGGAGGGGTCGGGGTAGCGGGAGGAATTGAGCAGTTCTTC.

J is TRBJ2-7 and V is TRBV27, with 10 nucleotides matching TRBD1. With 7 bases clipped from V and 3 bases from J, the junction kept 9 bases outside the gene matches. Looked up from germline, CDR1 is MNHEY and CDR2 is SMNVEV (reference sequence). This CDR3 is 15 amino acids long. The CDR3 is CASTRRRDRGYEQYF. For the CDR3, the DNA is TGTGCCAGCACCCGTCGTAGGGACAGGGGCTACGAGCAGTACTTC.

The gene calls are TRBV27 and TRBJ1-2; D gene uncertain. In germline, CDR1 is MNHEY, CDR2 SMNVEV (reference sequence). This CDR3 comprises 13 residues. Trimming cost V 2 bases and J 6 bases, with 10 bases left between them. This CDR3 reads CASSLTVRHGYTF. CDR3 DNA sequence: TGTGCCAGCAGTTTAACAGTTCGACATGGCTACACCTTC.

The chain uses TRBV18 and TRBJ2-4, with 7 nucleotides matching TRBD2. The germline V gene encodes CDR1 KGHSH and CDR2 LQKENI. The V gene end was trimmed by 0 bases and the J gene end by 5 bases; junction bases not matched to a gene: 4. The CDR3 is 15 residues long. The CDR3 sequence is CASSPPGGVQNIQYF. CDR3 DNA: TGTGCCAGCTCACCACCGGGAGGGGTCCAAAACATTCAGTACTTC.

This chain uses TRBV11-2 with TRBJ1-3, with a weak D call TRBD1 (5 bases). Trimming shortened V by 7 bases and J by 1 base, and 11 bases separated the two germline ends. The CDR3 covers 14 residues. The V gene's germline CDR1 is SGHAT and CDR2 FQNNGV. CDR3 amino acids: CASTWGGSGNTIYF. As DNA, the CDR3 is TGTGCCAGCACCTGGGGGGGGTCTGGAAACACCATATATTTT.

This chain connects TRBV5-4 to TRBJ2-3, with a possible D match to TRBD1 (7 bases). CDR1 and CDR2 from the germline V gene are SGHNT and YYREEE (reference sequence). The CDR3 is made up of 16 amino acids. V was pared by 6 bases and J by 1 base, with 18 bases between. This CDR3 is CASTSGGSGGTDTQYF. The CDR3 coding sequence is TGTGCCAGCACCTCAGGGGGGAGTGGGGGCACAGATACGCAGTATTTT.

This chain joins TRBV4-3 and TRBJ2-2; D is possibly TRBD2 (5 bases). The germline V and J ends were trimmed by 4 bases and 0 bases, with 21 bases remaining between them. This CDR3 comprises 19 residues. The germline gives CDR1 LGHNA, CDR2 YSLEER. CDR3 residues: CASSPRISGERTNTGELFF. Written as DNA, the CDR3 is TGCGCCAGCAGCCCACGGATCTCAGGCGAGCGGACGAACACCGGGGAGCTGTTTTTT.

In this sample, this clone is medium-sized. V gene TRBV7-2 combines with J gene TRBJ2-2, with TRBD2 identical over 8 bases. Germline lookup yields CDR1 SGHTA and CDR2 FQGNSA. The CDR3 covers 17 residues. The trim removed 1 base at V and 5 bases at J, leaving 9 bases unmatched. CDR3 loop: CASSLVTAGVVTGELFF. CDR3 bases: TGTGCCAGCAGCTTAGTTACAGCGGGAGTTGTTACCGGGGAGCTGTTTTTT.

The chain combines TRBV6-5 with TRBJ2-3; D may be TRBD1 (6 bases). V was pared by 6 bases and J by 0 bases, with 13 bases between. Germline-derived CDR1 and CDR2 are MNHEY and SVGAGI. The CDR3 is 15 residues long. The CDR3 spells CASRKNRESTDTQYF. The CDR3, as DNA: TGTGCCAGCAGAAAAAACAGGGAAAGCACAGATACGCAGTATTTT.

The gene calls are TRBV6-1 and TRBJ2-5; D unresolved. Germline CDR1 reads MNHNS; CDR2 reads SASEGT. The CDR3 contains 10 residues. Trimming left V 10 bases short and J 5 bases short, with 8 bases between. CDR3 amino acids: CATLMETQYF. The CDR3 DNA reads TGTGCCACCTTAATGGAGACCCAGTACTTC.

The genes are TRBV6-5 and TRBJ2-7, with 8 bases matching TRBD1. The junction had 10 bases not matched to a gene; V was cut back by 4 bases and J by 5 bases. This CDR3 has 15 residues. The germline CDR1 and CDR2 sequences are MNHEY and SVGAGI. DNA of the CDR3: TGTGCCAGCAGTTCCACCAGCAGGGGGCACCACGAGCAGTACTTC. It codes for CASSSTSRGHHEQYF.

This chain connects TRBV6-5 to TRBJ2-7, with D perhaps TRBD2 (6 bases). V was cut by 0 bases and J by 6 bases, with 6 bases left in between. The CDR3 totals 12 residues. Germline V gives CDR1 MNHEY, CDR2 SVGAGI. The CDR3 loop reads CASSYSGGEQYF. CDR3 sequence (DNA): TGTGCCAGCAGTTACTCGGGGGGCGAGCAGTACTTC.